This T cell receptor (beta chain) was sequenced in a study of breast tumors, draining lymph nodes, adjacent tissues. Per germline, CDR1 DFQATT and CDR2 SNEGSKA (reference sequence). CDR3 size: 15 residues. The V and J ends lost 3 bases and 0 bases respectively, with 13 bases between them. This clonotype was seen at least ten times. Its antigen is not known. Study-level points and caveats: Tumors had less TCR diversity than lymph nodes, more than nontumor tissue. Compared with basal-like, luminal-like tumors shared significantly more repertoire with nontumor tissue.

Samples came from axillary lymph nodes draining the breast cancer. TCRdb called the multiplex PCR reads again in MiXCR, with one record for every CDR3 protein. The table shows around 150,000 distinct CDR3 sequences, with about 30% occurring only once. The specimen sequenced was axillary lymph node tissue. This chain uses TRBV20-1 with TRBJ2-3; possibly TRBD2 for D (5 bases). The sequence came from a female donor with breast cancer. Some clones in this sample may be carry-over from other donors' samples. The CDR3 DNA sequence: TGCAGTGCTAGCGGGGTGACGGCTAGCACAGATACGCAGTATTTT. Its translation: CSASGVTASTDTQYF.